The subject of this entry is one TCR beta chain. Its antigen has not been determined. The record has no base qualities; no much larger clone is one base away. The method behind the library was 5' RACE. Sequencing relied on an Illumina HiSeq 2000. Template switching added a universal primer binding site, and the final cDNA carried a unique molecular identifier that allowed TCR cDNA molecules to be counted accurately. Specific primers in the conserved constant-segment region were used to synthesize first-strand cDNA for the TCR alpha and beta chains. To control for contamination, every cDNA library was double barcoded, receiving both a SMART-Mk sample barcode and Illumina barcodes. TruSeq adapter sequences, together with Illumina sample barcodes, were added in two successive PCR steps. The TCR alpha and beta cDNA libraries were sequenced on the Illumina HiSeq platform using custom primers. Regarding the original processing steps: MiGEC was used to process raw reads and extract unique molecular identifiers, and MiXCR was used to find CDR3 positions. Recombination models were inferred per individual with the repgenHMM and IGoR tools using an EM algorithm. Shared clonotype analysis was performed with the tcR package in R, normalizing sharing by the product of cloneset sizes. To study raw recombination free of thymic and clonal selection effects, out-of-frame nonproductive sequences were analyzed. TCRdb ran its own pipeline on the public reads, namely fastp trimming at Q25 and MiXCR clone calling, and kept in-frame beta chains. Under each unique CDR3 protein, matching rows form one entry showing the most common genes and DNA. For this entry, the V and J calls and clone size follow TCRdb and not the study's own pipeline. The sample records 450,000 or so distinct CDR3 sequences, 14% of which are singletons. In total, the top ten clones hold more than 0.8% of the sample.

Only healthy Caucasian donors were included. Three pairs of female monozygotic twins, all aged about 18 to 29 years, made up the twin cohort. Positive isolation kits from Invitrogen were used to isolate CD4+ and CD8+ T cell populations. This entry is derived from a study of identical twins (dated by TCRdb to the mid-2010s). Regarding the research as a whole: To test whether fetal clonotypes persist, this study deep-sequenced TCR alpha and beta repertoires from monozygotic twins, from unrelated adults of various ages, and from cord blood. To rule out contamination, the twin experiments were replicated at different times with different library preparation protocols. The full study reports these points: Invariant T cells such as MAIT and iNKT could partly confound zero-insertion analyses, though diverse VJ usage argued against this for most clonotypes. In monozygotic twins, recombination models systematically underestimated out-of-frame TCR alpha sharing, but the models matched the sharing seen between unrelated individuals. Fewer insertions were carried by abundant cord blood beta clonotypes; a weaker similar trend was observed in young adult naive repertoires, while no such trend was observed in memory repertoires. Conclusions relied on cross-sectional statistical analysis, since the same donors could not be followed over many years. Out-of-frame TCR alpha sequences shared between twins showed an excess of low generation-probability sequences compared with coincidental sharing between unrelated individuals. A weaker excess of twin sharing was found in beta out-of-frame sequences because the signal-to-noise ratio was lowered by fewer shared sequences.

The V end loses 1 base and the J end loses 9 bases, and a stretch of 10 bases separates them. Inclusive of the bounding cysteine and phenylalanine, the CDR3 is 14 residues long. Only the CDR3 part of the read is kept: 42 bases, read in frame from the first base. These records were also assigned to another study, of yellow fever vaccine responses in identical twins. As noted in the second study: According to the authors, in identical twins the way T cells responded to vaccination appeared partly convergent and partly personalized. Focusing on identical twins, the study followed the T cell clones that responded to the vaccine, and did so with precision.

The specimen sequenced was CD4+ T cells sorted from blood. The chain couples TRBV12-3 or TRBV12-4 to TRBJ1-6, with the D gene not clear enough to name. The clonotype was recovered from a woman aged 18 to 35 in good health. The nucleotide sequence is TGTGCCAGCAGTTTAGGGGCTGCAGCTTCACCCCTCCACTTT. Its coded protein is CASSLGAAASPLHF.